Listed here are 3 T cell receptor beta chains from one sample, sequenced in a study of T cells in narcolepsy. TCRdb's table, derived via immunoSEQ multiplex PCR, lists solely in-frame clones and lacks some. Here the sample spans approximately 30,000 clones, roughly four fifths being singletons. Sequencing was performed on CD45RA- memory CD4+ T cells from PBMCs. The receptors here all came from a human donor with narcolepsy.

The chain uses TRBV6-1 and TRBJ2-7; D perhaps matches TRBD2 (5 bases). V lost 1 base and J 7 bases, leaving 11 bases between the germline ends. Germline V lookup: CDR1 MNHNS, CDR2 SASEGT. This CDR3 comprises 13 residues. The CDR3: CASSEVASGEQYF. In nucleotides, the CDR3 is TGTGCCAGCAGTGAAGTGGCGTCGGGGGAGCAGTACTTC.

This chain uses TRBV6-1 with TRBJ2-7; D call uncertain. The CDR3 runs to 13 residues. Germline CDR1 is MNHNS and CDR2 is SASEGT. The V end was cut by 5 bases, the J end by 3 bases, with 11 bases between. The CDR3 is CASSFGGRYEQYF. As DNA, the CDR3 is TGTGCCAGCAGTTTCGGCGGACGCTACGAGCAGTACTTC.

CDR3 bases: TGTGCCAGCAGTCTCCACCGGGACATAATCTCCCGGGGGGAGCTGTTTTTT. Protein sequence: CASSLHRDIISRGELFF. The rearrangement links TRBV28 to TRBJ2-2; tentatively, D is TRBD1 (6 bases). From germline, CDR1 is MDHEN and CDR2 SYDVKM. This CDR3 has 17 amino acids. The ends were cut back, 5 bases at V and 8 bases at J, with 24 bases in the middle. Based on the CDR3 plus reference TRBV28 and TRBJ2-2, the full variable domain is DVKVTQSSRYLVKRTGEKVFLECVQDMDHENMFWYRQDPGLGLRLIYFSYDVKMKEKGDIPEGYSVSREKKERFSLILESASTNQTSMYLCASSLHRDIISRGELFFGEGSRLTVL.